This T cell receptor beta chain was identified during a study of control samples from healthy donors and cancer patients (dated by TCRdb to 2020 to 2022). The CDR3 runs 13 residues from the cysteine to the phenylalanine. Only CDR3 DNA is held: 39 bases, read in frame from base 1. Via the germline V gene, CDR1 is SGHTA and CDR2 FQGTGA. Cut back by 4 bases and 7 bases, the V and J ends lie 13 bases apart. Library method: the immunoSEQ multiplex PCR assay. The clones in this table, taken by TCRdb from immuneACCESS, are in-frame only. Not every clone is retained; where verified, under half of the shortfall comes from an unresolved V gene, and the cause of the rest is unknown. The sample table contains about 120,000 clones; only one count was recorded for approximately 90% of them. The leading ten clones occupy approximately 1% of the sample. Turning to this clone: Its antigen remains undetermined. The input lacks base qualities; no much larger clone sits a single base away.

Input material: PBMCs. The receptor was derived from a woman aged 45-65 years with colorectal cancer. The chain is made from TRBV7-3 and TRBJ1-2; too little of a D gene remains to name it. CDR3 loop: CASSSRHGGGYTF. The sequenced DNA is TGTGCCAGCAGCTCGAGACACGGCGGTGGCTACACCTTC.